This T cell receptor (beta chain) was recovered during a study of CD8+CD57+ T cells in acquired aplastic anemia. Across the study: DNA per sorted CD4+ or CD8+ sample ranged about 0.19 to 30 ug, averaging about 3 ug. Study-level points and caveats: Patients had roughly 31 CD8+ CDR3 sequences in common with controls (the shared set).

All patients picked for sequencing had shown, by flow cytometry, an expansion of CD8+CD57+ cells. A severe acquired aplastic anemia diagnosis applied to all patients. The CDR3 spans 15 residues. Germline-derived CDR1 and CDR2 are SGDLS and YYNGEE. Trimming cost V 3 bases and J 1 base, with 8 bases left between them. As to this clonotype: What it binds is not known.

Both TCR beta VDJ combination and CDR3 sequence profiling were carried out. Genomic DNA was the template for this profiling. MiXCR, applied by TCRdb to the reads, yields one record per CDR3 protein. The sample shows 160,000 or so distinct CDR3 sequences, about half of them seen only once. The sequencing sample was made of sorted CD4+, CD8+, or CD8+CD57+ T cells (not recorded which) from PBMCs. The source of this sequence is a human donor with aplastic anemia. The chain uses TRBV9 and TRBJ2-6; D is unclear. For the CDR3, the DNA is TGTGCCAGCAGCGCCTTTAAATCTGGGGCCAACGTCCTGACTTTC. Protein product: CASSAFKSGANVLTF.